The T cell receptor (beta chain) under discussion was sequenced for a study of T cells expressing NK-cell markers. Regarding the study as a whole: Roughly six of the donors carried dominant NKG2C+ clonotypes that took up roughly 1.0-8% of their CD8+ T cells.

Making the TCR beta cDNA relied on 5'RACE template switching with UMIs. TCRdb reworked the 5' RACE reads into one entry per CDR3 protein, no DNA. The ten most abundant clones cover 20% to 25% of a sample with approximately 170,000 distinct CDR3 sequences. Note on this clonotype: Its specificity is not known.

Germline-derived CDR1 and CDR2 are DFQATT and SNEGSKA (reference sequence). This CDR3 is built from 17 residues. Sequencing was carried out using blood T cells: a sorted CD56 or NKG2C T cell subset, CD4+ or CD8+ T cells, or bulk PBMC T cells (not recorded which). The chain has TRBV20-1 and TRBJ2-7; the TCRdb call, TRBD2, lacks DNA for checking. The TCR comes from a man aged 18 to 69 in good health. The CDR3 region is CSAEKRTSSPPSYEQYF.